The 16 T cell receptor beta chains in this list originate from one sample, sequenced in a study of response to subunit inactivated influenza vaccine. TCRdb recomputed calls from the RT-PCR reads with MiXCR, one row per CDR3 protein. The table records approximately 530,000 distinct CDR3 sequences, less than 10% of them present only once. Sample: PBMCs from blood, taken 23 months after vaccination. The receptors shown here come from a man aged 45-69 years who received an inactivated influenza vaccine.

CDR3 sequence (DNA): TGTGCCAGCAGTTACCCCAGGGAAAAACTGTTTTTT. It is translated as CASSYPREKLFF. The V call is TRBV6-2 or TRBV6-3, the J call TRBJ1-4; D unresolved. The CDR3 totals 12 residues. Trimming shortened V by 2 bases and J by 8 bases, and 6 bases separated the two germline ends. CDR1 is MNHEY and CDR2 is SVGEGT in the germline V gene.

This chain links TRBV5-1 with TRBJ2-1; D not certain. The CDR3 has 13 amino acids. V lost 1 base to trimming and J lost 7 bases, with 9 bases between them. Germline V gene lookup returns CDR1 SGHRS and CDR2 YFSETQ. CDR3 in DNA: TGCGCCAGCAGCTTGTCCAGTCCAAATGAGCAGTTCTTC. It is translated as CASSLSSPNEQFF.

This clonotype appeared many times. This CDR3 reads CASSLSVGADTQYF. The CDR3 DNA reads as TGCGCCAGCAGCTTGTCGGTGGGGGCAGATACGCAGTATTTT. The V call is TRBV5-1, the J call TRBJ2-3, with D possibly being TRBD1 or TRBD2 (5 bases each). Trimming cost V 1 base and J 4 bases, with 10 bases left between them. This CDR3 comprises 14 residues. Germline V CDR1 and CDR2: SGHRS, YFSETQ.

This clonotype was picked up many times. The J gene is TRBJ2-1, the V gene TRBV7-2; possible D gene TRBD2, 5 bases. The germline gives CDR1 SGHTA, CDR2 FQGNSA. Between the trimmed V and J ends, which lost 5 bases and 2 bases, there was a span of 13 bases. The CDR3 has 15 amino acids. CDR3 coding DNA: TGTGCCAGCAGCGCCGGAGGCAGAACCTACAATGAGCAGTTCTTC. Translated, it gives CASSAGGRTYNEQFF.

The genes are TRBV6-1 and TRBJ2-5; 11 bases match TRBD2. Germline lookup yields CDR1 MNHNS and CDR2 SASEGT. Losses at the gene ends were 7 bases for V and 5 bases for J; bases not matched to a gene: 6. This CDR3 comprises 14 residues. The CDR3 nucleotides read TGTGCCAGCACTCTTAGCGGGGGGGCGGAGACCCAGTACTTC. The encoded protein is CASTLSGGAETQYF.

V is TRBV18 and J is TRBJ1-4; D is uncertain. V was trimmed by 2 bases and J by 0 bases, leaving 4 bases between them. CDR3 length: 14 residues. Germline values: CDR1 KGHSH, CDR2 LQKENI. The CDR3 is CASSPSATNEKLFF. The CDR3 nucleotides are TGTGCCAGCTCACCATCGGCAACTAATGAAAAACTGTTTTTT.

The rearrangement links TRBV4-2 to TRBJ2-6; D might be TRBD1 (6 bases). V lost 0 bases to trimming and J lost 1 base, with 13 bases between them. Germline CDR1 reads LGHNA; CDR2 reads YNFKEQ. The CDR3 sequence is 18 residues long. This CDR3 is CASSQDVGRGSGANVLTF. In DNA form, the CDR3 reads TGTGCCAGCAGCCAAGATGTGGGCAGGGGATCTGGGGCCAACGTCCTGACTTTC.

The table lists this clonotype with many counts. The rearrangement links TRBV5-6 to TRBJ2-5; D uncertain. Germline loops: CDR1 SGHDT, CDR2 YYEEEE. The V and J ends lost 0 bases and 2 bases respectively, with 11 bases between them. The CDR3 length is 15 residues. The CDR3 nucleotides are TGTGCCAGCAGCTTGGTCGGGCCAATACAAGAGACCCAGTACTTC. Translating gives CASSLVGPIQETQYF.

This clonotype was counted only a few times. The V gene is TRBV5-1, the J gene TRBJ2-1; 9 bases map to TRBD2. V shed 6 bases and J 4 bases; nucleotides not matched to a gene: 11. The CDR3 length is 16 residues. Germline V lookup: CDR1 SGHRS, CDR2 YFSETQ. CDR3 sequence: CASTHSPSGIYNEQFF. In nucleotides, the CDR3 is TGCGCCAGCACGCATTCACCTAGCGGGATATACAATGAGCAGTTCTTC.

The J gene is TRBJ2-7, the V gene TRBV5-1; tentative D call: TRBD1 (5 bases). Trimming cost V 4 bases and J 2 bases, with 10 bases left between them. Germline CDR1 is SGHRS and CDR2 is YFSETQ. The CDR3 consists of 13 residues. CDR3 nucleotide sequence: TGCGCCAGCAGCCCACAGGTAACCTACGAGCAGTACTTC. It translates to CASSPQVTYEQYF.

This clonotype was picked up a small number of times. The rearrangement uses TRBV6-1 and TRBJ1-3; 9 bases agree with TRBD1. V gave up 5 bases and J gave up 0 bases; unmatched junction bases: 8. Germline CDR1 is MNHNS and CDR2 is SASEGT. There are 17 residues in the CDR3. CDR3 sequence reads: CASSPTGGIPSGNTIYF. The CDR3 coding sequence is TGTGCCAGCAGTCCGACAGGGGGGATTCCCTCTGGAAACACCATATATTTT.

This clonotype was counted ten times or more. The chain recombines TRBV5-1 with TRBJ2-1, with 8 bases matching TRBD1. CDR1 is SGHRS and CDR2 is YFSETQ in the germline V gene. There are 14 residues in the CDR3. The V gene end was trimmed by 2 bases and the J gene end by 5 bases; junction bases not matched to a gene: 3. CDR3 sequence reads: CASSFGQGHNEQFF. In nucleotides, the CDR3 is TGCGCCAGCAGCTTCGGACAGGGTCACAATGAGCAGTTCTTC.

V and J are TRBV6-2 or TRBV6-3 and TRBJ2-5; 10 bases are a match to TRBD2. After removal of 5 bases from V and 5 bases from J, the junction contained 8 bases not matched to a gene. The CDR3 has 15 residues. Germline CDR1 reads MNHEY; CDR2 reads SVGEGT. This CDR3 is CASSPSLAGVETQYF. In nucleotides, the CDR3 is TGTGCCAGCAGTCCATCCCTAGCGGGAGTGGAGACCCAGTACTTC.

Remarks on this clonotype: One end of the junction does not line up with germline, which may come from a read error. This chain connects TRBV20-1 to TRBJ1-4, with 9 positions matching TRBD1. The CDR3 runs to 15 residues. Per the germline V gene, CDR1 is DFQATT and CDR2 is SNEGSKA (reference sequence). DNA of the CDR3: TGCAGTGCTTCGGGACAGGGTGTAATGTTTGAAAAACTGGTTTTT. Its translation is CSASGQGVMFEKLVF.

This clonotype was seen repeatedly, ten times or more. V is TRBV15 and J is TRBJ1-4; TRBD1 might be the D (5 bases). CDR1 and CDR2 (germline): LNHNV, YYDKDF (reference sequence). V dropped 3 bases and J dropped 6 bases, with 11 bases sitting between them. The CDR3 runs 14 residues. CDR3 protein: CATSSGGTDEKLFF. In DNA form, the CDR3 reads TGTGCCACCAGCAGTGGGGGGACGGATGAAAAACTGTTTTTT.

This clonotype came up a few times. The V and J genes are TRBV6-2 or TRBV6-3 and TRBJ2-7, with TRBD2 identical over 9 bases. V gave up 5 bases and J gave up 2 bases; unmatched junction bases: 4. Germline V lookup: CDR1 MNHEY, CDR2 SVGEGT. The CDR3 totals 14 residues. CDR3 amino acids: CASSQLAGAYEQYF. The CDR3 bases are TGTGCCAGCAGTCAACTAGCGGGCGCCTACGAGCAGTACTTC.